A single sample is the source of the 30 T cell receptor beta chains below, sequenced in a study of beta chain features in type 1 diabetes. All of the isolated RNA was reverse transcribed, so expressed TCRB transcripts were sequenced. This table comes from immunoSEQ multiplex PCR, and its TCRdb copy is limited to in-frame clones, with some not included. The table has under 500,000 clones, around 30% seen once; the top ten hold around 0.065%. The sequencing sample was made of naive CD4+ T cells from blood. The receptors here all came from a man between 18 and 29 years old in good health.

The chain carries TRBV14 and TRBJ2-7; no clear D. The ends were cut back, 5 bases at V and 2 bases at J, with 13 bases in the middle. Germline V gives CDR1 SGHDN, CDR2 FVKESK. The CDR3 loop spans 14 amino acids. In nucleotides, the CDR3 is TGTGCCAGCAGCTCTGGCCCAAATCCCTACGAGCAGTACTTC. It encodes CASSSGPNPYEQYF.

J is TRBJ2-1 and V is TRBV30, with 7 nucleotides matching TRBD1. Trimming cost V 2 bases and J 8 bases; bases outside gene matches: 12. The CDR3 length is 15 residues. Germline CDR1 GTSNPN, CDR2 SVGIG (reference sequence). In DNA, the CDR3 is TGTGCCTGGAGTTTAGTGTATCGAGGGGGCCATGAGCAGTTCTTC. This translates into CAWSLVYRGGHEQFF.

In its sample, this clone was seen a few times. The J gene is TRBJ2-3, the V gene TRBV10-3; a possible D gene is TRBD2 (5 bases). This CDR3 is built from 16 residues. Germline V lookup: CDR1 ENHRY, CDR2 SYGVKD. V was clipped by 0 bases and J by 0 bases, with 10 bases between them. In DNA, the CDR3 is TGTGCCATCAGTGAGTCGATCCGGGGAAGCACAGATACGCAGTATTTT. Protein sequence: CAISESIRGSTDTQYF.

The chain recombines TRBV15 with TRBJ2-1, with TRBD2 as a possible D gene (5 bases). With 3 bases removed from V and 2 bases from J, the gap between germline ends came to 11 bases. CDR1 is LNHNV and CDR2 is YYDKDF in the germline V gene (reference sequence). This CDR3 is built from 15 residues. In DNA form, the CDR3 reads TGTGCCACCAGCAGGTCAGCGGTTACCTACAATGAGCAGTTCTTC. Translation: CATSRSAVTYNEQFF.

This clone was counted between two and nine times. The rearrangement joins TRBV10-3 to TRBJ2-5; possibly TRBD2 for D (7 bases). V shed 10 bases and J shed 3 bases, with 12 bases lying between them. Germline loops: CDR1 ENHRY, CDR2 SYGVKD. The CDR3 consists of 12 residues. The CDR3 nucleotides read TGTGCCACAGGAGGGGGGGAAGAGACCCAGTACTTC. This encodes CATGGGEETQYF.

This clone showed up just a few times. The genes are TRBV6-5 and TRBJ2-7, with 9 bases aligning to TRBD1. After removal of 8 bases from V and 3 bases from J, the junction contained 5 bases not matched to a gene. The CDR3 runs 13 residues. The germline V gene encodes CDR1 MNHEY and CDR2 SVGAGI. The CDR3 spells CASWDRVVYEQYF. DNA for the CDR3: TGTGCCAGCTGGGACAGGGTCGTCTACGAGCAGTACTTC.

This clone showed up just a few times. This chain connects TRBV29-1 to TRBJ2-1; no clear D gene. Germline V gene lookup returns CDR1 SQVTM and CDR2 ANQGSEA. This CDR3 spans 12 amino acids. Trimming took off 6 bases at V and 10 bases at J, with 16 bases between the two ends. CDR3 nucleotides: TGCAGCGTCGACCCCTTTGAGAAAGAGCAGTTCTTC. It is translated as CSVDPFEKEQFF.

The chain couples TRBV5-4 to TRBJ2-5; tentative D call: TRBD2 (5 bases). The V end was cut by 0 bases, the J end by 4 bases, with 16 bases between. CDR1 SGHNT and CDR2 YYREEE come from the germline V gene (reference sequence). The CDR3 has 16 amino acids. CDR3: CASSLAITRQSETQYF. The CDR3, as DNA: TGTGCCAGCAGCTTGGCAATAACTAGGCAATCAGAGACCCAGTACTTC.

This clone was counted a few times. The chain carries TRBV27 and TRBJ2-6; D not certain. V dropped 6 bases and J dropped 4 bases, with 7 bases sitting between them. The CDR3 covers 13 residues. Germline V gene data show CDR1 as MNHEY and CDR2 as SMNVEV (reference sequence). The DNA for the CDR3 is TGTGCCAGCAGGCCTGGCGGGGCCAACGTCCTGACTTTC. This codes for CASRPGGANVLTF.

V gene TRBV19 combines with J gene TRBJ2-1; perhaps TRBD1 as D (6 bases). The germline gives CDR1 LNHDA, CDR2 SQIVND (reference sequence). CDR3 length: 12 amino acids. The V and J ends lost 3 bases and 13 bases respectively, with 13 bases between them. The DNA of the CDR3 is TGTGCCAGTAGTATCACAGGGTCCCTTCAGTTCTTC. It yields the protein CASSITGSLQFF.

Only a few counts were recorded for this clone. This chain connects TRBV2 to TRBJ1-4; D unresolved. Germline V gene data show CDR1 as SNHLY and CDR2 as FYNNEI. Trimming removed 8 bases at V and 0 bases at J, with 10 bases between. The CDR3 runs to 14 residues. CDR3 amino acids: CASLREATNEKLFF. For the CDR3, the DNA is TGTGCCAGCCTACGGGAGGCAACTAATGAAAAACTGTTTTTT.

The chain uses TRBV7-2 and TRBJ2-1, with 9 bases that match TRBD2. Germline lookup yields CDR1 SGHTA and CDR2 FQGNSA. V dropped 6 bases and J dropped 6; count of bases not matched to a gene: 6. The CDR3 totals 14 residues. CDR3 nucleotides: TGTGCCAGCAGGATAGCGGGAGTCAGCAATGAGCAGTTCTTC. Protein sequence: CASRIAGVSNEQFF. The entire variable domain, with the rest obtained from reference TRBV7-2 and TRBJ2-1, is as follows: GAGVSQSPSNKVTEKGKDVELRCDPISGHTALYWYRQSLGQGLEFLIYFQGNSAPDKSGLPSDRFSAERTGGSVSTLTIQRTQQEDSAVYLCASRIAGVSNEQFFGPGTRLTVL.

The chain recombines TRBV19 with TRBJ2-2; no clear D gene. Trimming removed 5 bases from V and 5 bases from J, with 15 bases in between. This CDR3 has 15 amino acids. Germline values: CDR1 LNHDA, CDR2 SQIVND (reference sequence). The CDR3 is CASSSGPGRTGELFF. The CDR3 bases are TGTGCCAGTAGTTCAGGCCCGGGTCGGACCGGGGAGCTGTTTTTT.

The V call is TRBV6-5, the J call TRBJ2-1; 7 bases are a match to TRBD1. V shed 5 bases, J shed 1 base, and the junction held 5 bases outside the gene matches. CDR3 length: 15 amino acids. Germline V gene data show CDR1 as MNHEY and CDR2 as SVGAGI. CDR3 nucleotide sequence: TGTGCCAGCAGTAACCGGGACAGATCCTACAATGAGCAGTTCTTC. It translates to CASSNRDRSYNEQFF.

The chain is built from TRBV25-1 and TRBJ1-4, with 8 nucleotides matching TRBD1. Germline lookup yields CDR1 MGHDK and CDR2 SYGVNS. The CDR3 length is 13 residues. Trimming cost V 8 bases and J 8 bases; bases outside gene matches: 7. CDR3: CASEDRVVEKLFF. The CDR3, as DNA: TGTGCCAGCGAGGACAGGGTCGTGGAAAAACTGTTTTTT.

The CDR3 sequence: CASSLRTGNEKLFF. The CDR3 DNA is TGTGCCAGCAGCTTAAGAACCGGGAATGAAAAACTGTTTTTT. The V call is TRBV7-2, the J call TRBJ1-4; D is unresolved. The CDR3 runs 14 residues. Germline CDR1 SGHTA, CDR2 FQGNSA. The V gene lost 2 bases and the J gene lost 5 bases, with 9 bases spanning the gap.

This clone was seen a few times. The V gene is TRBV15, the J gene TRBJ2-1, with D possibly being TRBD2 (5 bases). V gave up 2 bases and J gave up 2 bases, with 16 bases separating them. CDR1 and CDR2 (germline): LNHNV, YYDKDF (reference sequence). The CDR3 is 17 amino acids. CDR3 loop: CATSRPLSRGTYNEQFF. The CDR3 nucleotides are TGTGCCACCAGCAGACCTCTTTCTCGGGGAACCTACAATGAGCAGTTCTTC.

Here the CDR3 reads CASSFFGVQETQYF. In DNA, the CDR3 is TGTGCCAGCAGCTTTTTTGGGGTCCAAGAGACCCAGTACTTC. The V gene is TRBV5-5, the J gene TRBJ2-5; no definite D call. Germline CDR1 SGHKS, CDR2 YYEKEE (reference sequence). The V end was cut by 2 bases, the J end by 1 base, with 9 bases between. The CDR3 is made up of 14 amino acids.

The chain links TRBV11-2 to TRBJ1-2; D is undetermined. Trimming stripped 0 bases from V and 0 bases from J, with 2 bases between. Germline V gene data show CDR1 as SGHAT and CDR2 as FQNNGV. The CDR3 length is 13 residues. This CDR3 reads CASSLDPNYGYTF. CDR3 sequence (DNA): TGTGCCAGCAGCTTAGACCCTAACTATGGCTACACCTTC.

In this sample, this clone turned up a few times. The chain has TRBV19 and TRBJ2-1; D remains unclear. The CDR3 consists of 12 residues. CDR1 is LNHDA, CDR2 SQIVND, per germline (reference sequence). The ends were cut back, 3 bases at V and 1 base at J, with 1 base in the middle. The CDR3 sequence: CASSMSYNEQFF. The CDR3 bases are TGTGCCAGTAGTATGTCCTACAATGAGCAGTTCTTC.

This clone was counted a few times. The CDR3 protein is CASSSGVVFFNEQFF. CDR3 nucleotide sequence: TGTGCCAGCTCAAGTGGGGTTGTATTCTTCAATGAGCAGTTCTTC. The chain joins TRBV18 to TRBJ2-1; no reliable D call. The V and J ends lost 5 bases and 6 bases respectively, with 17 bases between them. The CDR3 is 15 amino acids. In germline, CDR1 is KGHSH, CDR2 LQKENI.

The chain has TRBV2 and TRBJ2-1; 9 nucleotides line up with TRBD2. The ends lost 4 bases at V and 9 bases at J; junction bases unmatched: 10. Germline V gene sequence: CDR1 SNHLY, CDR2 FYNNEI. The CDR3 is 15 residues long. The CDR3 nucleotides are TGTGCCAGCAGTGTAAGGGGACTAGCTTTTGGTGAGCAGTTCTTC. Translated, it gives CASSVRGLAFGEQFF.

This clone has more than one count but fewer than ten. This chain joins TRBV4-1 and TRBJ2-7, with 9 bases that match TRBD2. From germline, CDR1 is MGHRA and CDR2 YSYEKL. Unmatched junction bases numbered 10, after V lost 6 bases and J lost 7 bases. The CDR3 is made up of 14 amino acids. The CDR3 loop reads CASRGGRDSWEQYF. As DNA, the CDR3 is TGCGCCAGCAGAGGCGGGAGGGACTCCTGGGAGCAGTACTTC.

The CDR3 DNA reads TGTGCCAGCAGCAACTCAGGGGGGGGTGGAGAGACCCAGTACTTC. Translation: CASSNSGGGGETQYF. The gene calls are TRBV25-1 and TRBJ2-5; D tentatively fits TRBD1 or TRBD2 (7 bases each). V lost 6 bases to trimming and J lost 4 bases, with 18 bases between them. The CDR3 is made up of 15 amino acids. Germline V lookup: CDR1 MGHDK, CDR2 SYGVNS.

The V gene is TRBV30, the J gene TRBJ1-1, with D tentatively TRBD1 (5 bases). Germline-derived CDR1 and CDR2 are GTSNPN and SVGIG (reference sequence). The length of the CDR3 is 14 residues. V dropped 1 base and J dropped 1 base, with 10 bases sitting between them. This chain's CDR3 is CAWSEGVGNTEAFF. In nucleotides, the CDR3 is TGTGCCTGGAGTGAAGGGGTCGGGAACACTGAAGCTTTCTTT.

This clone was observed a handful of times. The rearrangement joins TRBV29-1 to TRBJ2-3; D not resolved. V was trimmed by 2 bases and J by 0 bases, leaving 6 bases between them. The CDR3 extends over 13 amino acids. The germline CDR1 and CDR2 sequences are SQVTM and ANQGSEA. The CDR3, as DNA: TGCAGCGTTGAACCAGGCAGCACAGATACGCAGTATTTT. Translation gives CSVEPGSTDTQYF.

The V and J genes are TRBV6-6 and TRBJ2-1; TRBD1 matches at 9 bases. CDR1 and CDR2 from the germline V gene are MNHNY and SVGAGI (reference sequence). This CDR3 is built from 15 residues. The J segment lost 6 bases and the V segment lost 5 bases, leaving 8 bases of the junction unmatched. The CDR3 DNA reads TGTGCCAGCAGTGGCCGCCGGGACAGGGTCAATGAGCAGTTCTTC. Translated, it gives CASSGRRDRVNEQFF.

This sequence joins TRBV18 and TRBJ2-1; 8 nucleotides agree with TRBD2. J gave up 2 bases and V 3 bases, and 12 bases lay outside the gene matches. The CDR3 has 18 amino acids. CDR1 is KGHSH and CDR2 is LQKENI in the germline V gene. DNA of the CDR3: TGTGCCAGCTCACCCCCCCGGGGTAGCGGGACAACCTACAATGAGCAGTTCTTC. This encodes CASSPPRGSGTTYNEQFF.

CDR3: CASTELTEAFF. CDR3 in DNA: TGTGCCAGCACCGAACTCACTGAAGCTTTCTTT. The chain joins TRBV25-1 to TRBJ1-1; D unclear. Deletions cut 7 bases from V and 4 bases from J, with 7 bases between. There are 11 residues in the CDR3. CDR1 and CDR2 from the germline V gene are MGHDK and SYGVNS.

The chain couples TRBV7-3 to TRBJ2-1, with 7 bases matching TRBD2. Germline V lookup: CDR1 SGHTA, CDR2 FQGTGA. The trim removed 1 base at V and 7 bases at J, leaving 10 bases unmatched. CDR3 size: 16 residues. DNA for the CDR3: TGTGCCAGCAGCTTAATGGGCGGGAGTTTGGAGAATGAGCAGTTCTTC. It codes for CASSLMGGSLENEQFF.